One sample yielded the 17 T cell receptor beta chains listed below, sequenced in a study of CD8 T cells in Susac syndrome. Random hexamers primed reverse transcription of roughly 0.45 to 1 ug RNA. One entry per CDR3 protein, called by TCRdb with MiXCR from the immunoSEQ multiplex PCR reads. This table holds a few hundred thousand distinct CDR3 sequences, 85% found once. The sequencing sample was made of CD8+ T cells from PBMCs. The receptors derive from a human donor with multiple sclerosis.

The rearrangement joins TRBV28 to TRBJ2-3; 14 bases agree with TRBD2. With V trimmed by 2 bases and J by 5 bases, 9 bases remained unmatched. The CDR3 is 18 amino acids. The V gene's germline CDR1 is MDHEN and CDR2 SYDVKM. The CDR3 coding sequence is TGTGCCAGCAGTTTAAGGGATTGGGGGACTAGCGGGGGAGATACGCAGTATTTT. The encoded protein is CASSLRDWGTSGGDTQYF.

The chain joins TRBV4-3 to TRBJ2-1; 7 nucleotides match TRBD2. CDR1 is LGHNA and CDR2 is YSLEER in the germline V gene. Trimming cost V 0 bases and J 9 bases; bases outside gene matches: 14. This CDR3 contains 17 residues. For the CDR3, the DNA is TGCGCCAGCAGCCAAGATTTGGAGCGGGGTCCCGTGGCTGAGCAGTTCTTC. This sequence encodes CASSQDLERGPVAEQFF.

This chain links TRBV29-1 with TRBJ2-7; D possibly corresponds to TRBD1 (5 bases). The CDR3 length is 12 residues. Germline V gene data show CDR1 as SQVTM and CDR2 as ANQGSEA. Trimming took 4 bases from V and 3 from J, leaving 10 bases between them. The CDR3 DNA reads TGCAGCGTTGTGTGGACAAACTACGAGCAGTACTTC. Translation: CSVVWTNYEQYF.

The V call is TRBV24-1, the J call TRBJ2-7, with D tentatively TRBD1 (6 bases). The germline gives CDR1 KGHDR, CDR2 SFDVKD. The CDR3 totals 17 residues. With 3 bases removed from V and 4 bases from J, the gap between germline ends came to 21 bases. The CDR3 sequence: CATSDNGQHDPSYEQYF. CDR3 DNA: TGTGCCACCAGTGATAACGGACAGCATGACCCCTCATACGAGCAGTACTTC.

The V gene is TRBV18, the J gene TRBJ2-5; TRBD2 aligns across 7 bases. After removal of 10 bases from V and 2 bases from J, the junction contained 13 bases not matched to a gene. CDR3 length equals 15 residues. Per the germline V gene, CDR1 is KGHSH and CDR2 is LQKENI. In DNA form, the CDR3 reads TGTGCCACCACACCACCGGGAGGCATACAAGAGACCCAGTACTTC. Translation: CATTPPGGIQETQYF.

The J gene is TRBJ2-1, the V gene TRBV5-6; TRBD1 agrees at 7 bases. In germline, CDR1 is SGHDT, CDR2 YYEEEE. This CDR3 has 14 amino acids. Trimming removed 10 bases from V and 6 bases from J; junction bases left unmatched: 13. This CDR3 reads CAVRLTGKGNEQFF. CDR3 DNA: TGTGCCGTCCGGCTGACAGGGAAGGGCAATGAGCAGTTCTTC.

This clonotype was observed a handful of times. Mismatch with germline at one junction end may stem from a read error. This chain joins TRBV20-1 and TRBJ1-1; D may be TRBD1 (5 bases). Germline CDR1 is DFQATT and CDR2 is SNEGSKA (reference sequence). The CDR3 spans 14 residues. The CDR3 coding sequence is TGCAGTGCTGTATTCAGGGCCCAGAACACTGAGGCTTTCTTT. Residues: CSAVFRAQNTEAFF.

The chain is built from TRBV7-8 and TRBJ2-5; 13 bases align to TRBD2. CDR3 length equals 15 residues. Trimming at V came to 6 bases and at J to 4 bases, leaving 5 bases not matched to a gene. Germline assignment: CDR1 SGHVS and CDR2 FQNEAQ. CDR3 loop: CASSLLAGGPETQYF. The CDR3 nucleotides read TGTGCCAGCAGTCTACTAGCGGGAGGGCCAGAGACCCAGTACTTC.

The J gene is TRBJ1-1, the V gene TRBV27; D perhaps matches TRBD1 (5 bases). The CDR3 totals 14 residues. V lost 6 bases, J lost 1 base, and 12 bases lay in between. CDR1 is MNHEY, CDR2 SMNVEV, per germline (reference sequence). CDR3 DNA: TGTGCCAGCAGCACGGTCGGGGGGAACACTGAAGCTTTCTTT. This codes for CASSTVGGNTEAFF.

The chain employs TRBV19 and TRBJ2-3, with 14 bases lining up with TRBD2. V shed 3 bases and J 4 bases; nucleotides not matched to a gene: 9. Germline V gene lookup returns CDR1 LNHDA and CDR2 SQIVND (reference sequence). This CDR3 spans 18 amino acids. In nucleotides, the CDR3 is TGTGCCAGTAGTATCGTAATTGGGACTAGCGGGAGTTCAGATACGCAGTATTTT. Protein product: CASSIVIGTSGSSDTQYF.

This chain uses TRBV4-3 with TRBJ2-5, with 11 bases that match TRBD2. Germline CDR1 LGHNA, CDR2 YSLEER. Unmatched junction bases numbered 2, after V lost 0 bases and J lost 2 bases. The length of the CDR3 is 16 residues. This chain's CDR3 is CASSQETSGVQETQYF. The CDR3 nucleotides are TGCGCCAGCAGCCAAGAGACTAGCGGGGTGCAAGAGACCCAGTACTTC.

The chain uses TRBV28 and TRBJ1-2; D may be TRBD1 (5 bases). V lost 2 bases and J 4 bases, leaving 8 bases between the germline ends. CDR1 and CDR2 from the germline V gene are MDHEN and SYDVKM. The CDR3 sequence is 13 residues long. The DNA for the CDR3 is TGTGCCAGCAGTTTAGCCGACAGCTATGGCTACACCTTC. Protein: CASSLADSYGYTF.

The chain recombines TRBV28 with TRBJ1-3, with 8 bases aligning to TRBD1. The CDR3 covers 17 residues. Germline V gene sequence: CDR1 MDHEN, CDR2 SYDVKM. J gave up 2 bases and V 6 bases, and 12 bases lay outside the gene matches. The CDR3 reads CASRVFGTGHPGNTIYF. CDR3 nucleotide sequence: TGTGCCAGCAGGGTTTTCGGGACAGGACATCCTGGAAACACCATATATTTT.

This chain uses TRBV12-3 or TRBV12-4 with TRBJ2-2; the D is unclear. This CDR3 comprises 14 residues. Trimming removed 3 bases at V and 3 bases at J, with 8 bases between. For the CDR3, the DNA is TGTGCCAGCAGTTTGTACTTTTACACCGGGGAGCTGTTTTTT. It encodes CASSLYFYTGELFF.

The chain combines TRBV19 with TRBJ1-2, with 8 bases matching TRBD1. CDR1 and CDR2 (germline): LNHDA, SQIVND (reference sequence). The V gene end was trimmed by 7 bases and the J gene end by 6 bases; junction bases not matched to a gene: 19. CDR3 size: 17 residues. CDR3 in amino acids: CASNPRGIRGREDGYTF. CDR3 nucleotide sequence: TGTGCCAGTAACCCCAGGGGGATCAGGGGGCGTGAGGATGGCTACACCTTC.

The chain recombines TRBV4-3 with TRBJ2-1; D might be TRBD1 or TRBD2, each matching 5 bases. The V gene's germline CDR1 is LGHNA and CDR2 YSLEER. This CDR3 comprises 13 residues. The V and J ends lost 2 bases and 10 bases respectively, with 12 bases between them. The CDR3 DNA is TGCGCCAGCAGCCAATTGGGACGAGAGGAGCAGTTCTTC. It translates to CASSQLGREEQFF.

This clonotype was recorded only once. The rearrangement links TRBV20-1 to TRBJ1-1, with a possible D match to TRBD1 (6 bases). CDR1 and CDR2 from the germline V gene are DFQATT and SNEGSKA (reference sequence). CDR3 size: 14 residues. V was cut by 4 bases and J by 3 bases, with 15 bases left in between. The CDR3 DNA is TGCAGTGCTAAGGACTACAGGGCTTACACTGAAGCTTTCTTT. Protein product: CSAKDYRAYTEAFF.